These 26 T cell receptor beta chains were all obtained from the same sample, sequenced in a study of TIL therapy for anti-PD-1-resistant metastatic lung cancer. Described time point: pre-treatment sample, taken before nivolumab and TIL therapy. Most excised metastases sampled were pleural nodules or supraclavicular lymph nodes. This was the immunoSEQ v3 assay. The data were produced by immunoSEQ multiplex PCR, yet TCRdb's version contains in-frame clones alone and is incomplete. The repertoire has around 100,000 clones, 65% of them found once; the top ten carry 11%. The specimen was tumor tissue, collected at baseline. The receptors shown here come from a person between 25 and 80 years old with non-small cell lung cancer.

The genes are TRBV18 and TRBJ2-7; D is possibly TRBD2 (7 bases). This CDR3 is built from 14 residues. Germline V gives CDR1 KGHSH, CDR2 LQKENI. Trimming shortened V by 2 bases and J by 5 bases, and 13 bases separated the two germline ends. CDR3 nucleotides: TGTGCCAGCTCACCAGTAGGGGGGGAGCACGAGCAGTACTTC. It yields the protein CASSPVGGEHEQYF.

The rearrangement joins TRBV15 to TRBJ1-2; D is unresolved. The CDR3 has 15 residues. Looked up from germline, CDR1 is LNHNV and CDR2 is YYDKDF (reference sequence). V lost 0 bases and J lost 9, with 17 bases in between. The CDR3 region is CATSRDRLRDRSYTF. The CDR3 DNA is TGTGCCACCAGCAGAGATCGGTTAAGGGATAGGAGCTACACCTTC. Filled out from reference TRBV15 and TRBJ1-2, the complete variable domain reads DAMVIQNPRYQVTQFGKPVTLSCSQTLNHNVMYWYQQKSSQAPKLLFHYYDKDFNNEADTPDNFQSRRPNTSFCFLDIRSPGLGDTAMYLCATSRDRLRDRSYTFGSGTRLTVV.

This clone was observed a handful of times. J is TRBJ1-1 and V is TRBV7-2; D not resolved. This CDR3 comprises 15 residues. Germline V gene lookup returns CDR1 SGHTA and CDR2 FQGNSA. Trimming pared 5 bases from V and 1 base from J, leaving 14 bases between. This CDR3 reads CASSRLGVENTEAFF. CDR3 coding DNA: TGTGCCAGCAGCCGGCTGGGAGTAGAGAACACTGAAGCTTTCTTT.

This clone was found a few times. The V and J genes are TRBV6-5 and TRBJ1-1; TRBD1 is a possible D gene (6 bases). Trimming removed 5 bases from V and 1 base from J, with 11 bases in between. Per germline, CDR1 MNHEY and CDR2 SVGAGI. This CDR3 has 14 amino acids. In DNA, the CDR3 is TGTGCCAGCAGTACTACGGGACAGAACACTGAAGCTTTCTTT. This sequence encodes CASSTTGQNTEAFF.

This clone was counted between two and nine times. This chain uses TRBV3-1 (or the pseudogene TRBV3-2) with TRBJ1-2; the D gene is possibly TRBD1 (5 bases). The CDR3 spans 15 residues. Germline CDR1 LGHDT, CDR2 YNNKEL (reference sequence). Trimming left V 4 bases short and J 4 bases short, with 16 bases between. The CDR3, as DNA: TGTGCCAGCAGCCCACGGGGGACCGGGGCCTATGGCTACACCTTC. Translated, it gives CASSPRGTGAYGYTF.

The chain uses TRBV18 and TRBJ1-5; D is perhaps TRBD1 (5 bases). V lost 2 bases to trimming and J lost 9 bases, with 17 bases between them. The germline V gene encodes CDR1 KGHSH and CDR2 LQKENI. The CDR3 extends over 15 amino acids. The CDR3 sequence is CASSPGNQGPRPQHF. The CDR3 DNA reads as TGTGCCAGCTCACCAGGGAACCAGGGCCCTAGGCCCCAGCATTTT.

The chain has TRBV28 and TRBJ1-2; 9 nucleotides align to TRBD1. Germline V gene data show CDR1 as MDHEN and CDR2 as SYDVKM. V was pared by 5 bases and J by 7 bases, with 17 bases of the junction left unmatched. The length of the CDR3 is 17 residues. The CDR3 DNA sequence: TGTGCCAGCAGTGCACCAATCCCGGGACAGGGAGTCTCTGGCTACACCTTC. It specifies CASSAPIPGQGVSGYTF.

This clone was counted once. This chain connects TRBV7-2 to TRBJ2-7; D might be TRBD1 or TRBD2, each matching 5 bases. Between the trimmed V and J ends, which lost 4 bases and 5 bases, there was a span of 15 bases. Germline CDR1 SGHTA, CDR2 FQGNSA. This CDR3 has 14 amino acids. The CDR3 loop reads CASSSTGTAHEQYF. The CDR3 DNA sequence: TGTGCCAGCAGCTCGACCGGGACCGCCCACGAGCAGTACTTC.

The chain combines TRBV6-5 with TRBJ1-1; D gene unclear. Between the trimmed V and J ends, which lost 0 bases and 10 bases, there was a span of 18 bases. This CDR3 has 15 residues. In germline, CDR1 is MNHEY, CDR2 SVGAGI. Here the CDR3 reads CASSYSRGSRRTAFF. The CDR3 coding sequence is TGTGCCAGCAGTTACTCGAGAGGGTCCCGACGAACAGCTTTCTTT.

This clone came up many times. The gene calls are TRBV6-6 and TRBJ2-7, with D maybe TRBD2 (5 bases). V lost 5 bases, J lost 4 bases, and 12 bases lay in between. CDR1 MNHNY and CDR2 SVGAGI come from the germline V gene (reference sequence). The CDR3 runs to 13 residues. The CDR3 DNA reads TGTGCCAGCAGTACACCAGGAGGTTACGAGCAGTACTTC. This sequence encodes CASSTPGGYEQYF.

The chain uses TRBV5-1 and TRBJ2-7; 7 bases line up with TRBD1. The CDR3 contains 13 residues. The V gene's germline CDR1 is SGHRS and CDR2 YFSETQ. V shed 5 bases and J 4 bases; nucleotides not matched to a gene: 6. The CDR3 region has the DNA TGCGCCAGCAGTCCCGGGACAGCGTACGAGCAGTACTTC. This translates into CASSPGTAYEQYF.

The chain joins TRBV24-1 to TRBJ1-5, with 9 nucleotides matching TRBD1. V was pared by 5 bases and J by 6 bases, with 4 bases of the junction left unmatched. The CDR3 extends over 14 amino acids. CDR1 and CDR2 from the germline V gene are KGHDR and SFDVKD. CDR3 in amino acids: CATSGPGQGQPQHF. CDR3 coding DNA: TGTGCCACCAGTGGTCCGGGACAGGGTCAGCCCCAGCATTTT.

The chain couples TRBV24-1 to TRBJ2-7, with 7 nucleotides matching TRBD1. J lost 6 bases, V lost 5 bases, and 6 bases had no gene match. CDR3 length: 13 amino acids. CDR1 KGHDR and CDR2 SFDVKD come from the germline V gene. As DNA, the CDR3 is TGTGCCACCAGTGCGGGACAGATCACCGAGCAGTACTTC. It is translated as CATSAGQITEQYF.

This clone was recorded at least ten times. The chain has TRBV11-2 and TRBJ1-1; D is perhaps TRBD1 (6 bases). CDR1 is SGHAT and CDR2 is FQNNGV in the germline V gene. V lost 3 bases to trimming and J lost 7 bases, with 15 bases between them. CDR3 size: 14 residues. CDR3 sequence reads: CASSFGTPRGEAFF. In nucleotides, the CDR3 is TGTGCCAGCAGCTTTGGGACACCCAGGGGTGAAGCTTTCTTT.

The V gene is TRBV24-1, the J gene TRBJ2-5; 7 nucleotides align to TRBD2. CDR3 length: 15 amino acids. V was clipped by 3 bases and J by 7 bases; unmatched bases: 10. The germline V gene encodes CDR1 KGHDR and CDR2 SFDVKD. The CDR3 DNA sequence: TGTGCCACCAGTGATCCCAAGCTCCCGGGGGGGACCCAGTACTTC. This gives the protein CATSDPKLPGGTQYF.

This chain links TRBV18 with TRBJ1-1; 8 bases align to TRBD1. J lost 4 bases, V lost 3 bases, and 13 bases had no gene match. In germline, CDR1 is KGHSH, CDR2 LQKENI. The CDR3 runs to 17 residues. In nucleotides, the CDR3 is TGTGCCAGCTCACCCCTGGCTGGGACAGGAGGGGCCACTGAAGCTTTCTTT. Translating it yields CASSPLAGTGGATEAFF.

CDR3 sequence reads: CAISQTGLETQYF. In nucleotides, the CDR3 is TGTGCCATCAGTCAGACAGGGCTAGAGACCCAGTACTTC. The chain has TRBV10-3 and TRBJ2-5; 7 nucleotides match TRBD1. V lost 5 bases and J lost 4; bases outside the gene matches: 4. CDR1 and CDR2 from the germline V gene are ENHRY and SYGVKD. The CDR3 has 13 residues.

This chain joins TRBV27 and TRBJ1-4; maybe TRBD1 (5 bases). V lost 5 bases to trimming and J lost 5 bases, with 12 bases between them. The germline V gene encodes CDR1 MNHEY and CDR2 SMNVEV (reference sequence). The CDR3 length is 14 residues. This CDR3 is CASSLRDGNEKLFF. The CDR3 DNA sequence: TGTGCCAGCAGTCTCCGGGACGGGAATGAAAAACTGTTTTTT.

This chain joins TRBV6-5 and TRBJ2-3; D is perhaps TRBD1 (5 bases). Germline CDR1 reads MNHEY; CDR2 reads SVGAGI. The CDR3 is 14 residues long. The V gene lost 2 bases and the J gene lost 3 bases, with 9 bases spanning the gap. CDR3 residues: CASSYATETDTQYF. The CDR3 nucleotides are TGTGCCAGCAGTTACGCGACAGAAACAGATACGCAGTATTTT.

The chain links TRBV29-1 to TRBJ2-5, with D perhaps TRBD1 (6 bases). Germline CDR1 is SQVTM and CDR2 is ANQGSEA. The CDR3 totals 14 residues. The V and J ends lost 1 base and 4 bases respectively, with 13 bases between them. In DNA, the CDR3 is TGCAGCGTTGAAGGGCAGGGGATTGCAGAGACCCAGTACTTC. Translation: CSVEGQGIAETQYF.

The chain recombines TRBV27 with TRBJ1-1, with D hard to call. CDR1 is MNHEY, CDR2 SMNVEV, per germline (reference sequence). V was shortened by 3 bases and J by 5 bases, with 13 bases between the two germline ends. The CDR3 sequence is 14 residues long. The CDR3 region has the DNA TGTGCCAGCAGTTTCGTGGAGGCCGGAACTGAAGCTTTCTTT. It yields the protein CASSFVEAGTEAFF.

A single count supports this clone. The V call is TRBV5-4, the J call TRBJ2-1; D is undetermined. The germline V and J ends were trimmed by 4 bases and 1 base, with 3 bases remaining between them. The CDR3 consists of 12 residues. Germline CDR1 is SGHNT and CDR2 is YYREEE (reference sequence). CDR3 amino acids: CASSGSYNEQFF. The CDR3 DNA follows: TGTGCCAGCAGCGGATCCTACAATGAGCAGTTCTTC.

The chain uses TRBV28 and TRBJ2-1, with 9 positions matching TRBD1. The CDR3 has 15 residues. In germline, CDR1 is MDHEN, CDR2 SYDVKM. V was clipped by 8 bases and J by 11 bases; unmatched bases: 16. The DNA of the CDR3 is TGTGCCAGCCAATTTAGGACAGGGGTTTTCCCCAAGCAGTTCTTC. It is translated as CASQFRTGVFPKQFF.

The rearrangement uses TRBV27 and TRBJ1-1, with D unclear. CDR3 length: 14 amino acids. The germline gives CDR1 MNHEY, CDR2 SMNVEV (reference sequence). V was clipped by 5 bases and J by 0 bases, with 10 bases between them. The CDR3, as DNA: TGTGCCAGCAGTAGAAATCAGGTGAACACTGAAGCTTTCTTT. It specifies CASSRNQVNTEAFF.

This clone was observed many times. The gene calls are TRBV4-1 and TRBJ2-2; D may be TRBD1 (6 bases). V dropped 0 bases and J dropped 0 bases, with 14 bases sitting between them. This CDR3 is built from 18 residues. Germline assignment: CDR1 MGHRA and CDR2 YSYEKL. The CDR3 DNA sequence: TGCGCCAGCAGCCAAGATGCCAGGGGAATAGCGAACACCGGGGAGCTGTTTTTT. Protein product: CASSQDARGIANTGELFF.

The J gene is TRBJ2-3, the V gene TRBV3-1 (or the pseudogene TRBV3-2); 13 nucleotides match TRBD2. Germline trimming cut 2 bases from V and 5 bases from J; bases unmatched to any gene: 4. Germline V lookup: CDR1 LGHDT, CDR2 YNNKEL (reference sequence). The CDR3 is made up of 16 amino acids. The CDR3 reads CASSQTSGGVLDTQYF. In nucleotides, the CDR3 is TGTGCCAGCAGCCAAACTAGCGGGGGGGTGTTAGATACGCAGTATTTT.